The 20 T cell receptor beta chains reported below all come from one sample, sequenced in a study of blood T cell repertoires in COVID-19. Clones were read by immunoSEQ multiplex PCR, and TCRdb kept only the in-frame ones, dropping some. The data contain tens of thousands of clones, 90% of them singletons. Specimen: peripheral blood. Source of these receptors: a middle-aged man with COVID-19, enrolled during active disease.

The chain links TRBV19 to TRBJ1-5, with TRBD1 identical over 8 bases. Trimming took 0 bases from V and 1 from J; bases not matched to a gene: 14. The CDR3 runs to 20 residues. Germline CDR1 reads LNHDA; CDR2 reads SQIVND (reference sequence). The CDR3, as DNA: TGTGCCAGTAGTATAGATCTCGCCCTTACAGGGGGTAGCAGCAATCAGCCCCAGCATTTT. Its protein is CASSIDLALTGGSSNQPQHF.

The chain combines TRBV5-5 with TRBJ1-5; D might be TRBD1 (5 bases). Germline CDR1 and CDR2: SGHKS and YYEKEE (reference sequence). CDR3 length: 15 residues. V lost 1 base and J 4 bases, leaving 12 bases between the germline ends. The CDR3 here is CASSLYETANQPQHF. The CDR3 nucleotides are TGTGCCAGCAGCTTGTATGAGACAGCTAATCAGCCCCAGCATTTT.

The J gene is TRBJ2-2, the V gene TRBV10-3; weak D call: TRBD2 (5 bases). The CDR3 spans 14 residues. V was clipped by 2 bases and J by 1 base, with 5 bases between them. The V gene's germline CDR1 is ENHRY and CDR2 SYGVKD. The CDR3 DNA is TGTGCCATCAGTGAGCGGGAGAACACCGGGGAGCTGTTTTTT. Protein sequence: CAISERENTGELFF.

The V gene is TRBV4-1, the J gene TRBJ1-1; D gene uncertain. Germline loops: CDR1 MGHRA, CDR2 YSYEKL. CDR3 length equals 11 residues. Trimming cost V 0 bases and J 11 bases, with 7 bases left between them. The CDR3 sequence is CASSQEREAFF. CDR3 sequence (DNA): TGCGCCAGCAGCCAAGAGCGGGAGGCTTTCTTT.

The rearrangement links TRBV5-4 to TRBJ1-4; D uncertain. CDR3 size: 12 residues. The germline gives CDR1 SGHNT, CDR2 YYREEE (reference sequence). Trimming removed 4 bases at V and 8 bases at J, with 9 bases between. CDR3 in amino acids: CASSAPREKLFF. CDR3 DNA: TGTGCCAGCAGCGCTCCGAGGGAAAAACTGTTTTTT.

This chain uses TRBV6-6 with TRBJ1-2, with D possibly being TRBD1 (5 bases). The ends were cut back, 10 bases at V and 3 bases at J, with 15 bases in the middle. Germline CDR1 is MNHNY and CDR2 is SVGAGI (reference sequence). The CDR3 extends over 13 amino acids. CDR3 DNA sequence: TGTGCCACTCGGGCGGGGCTTTACTATGGCTACACCTTC. Its translation: CATRAGLYYGYTF.

The genes are TRBV7-9 and TRBJ1-4; D gene unclear. Per germline, CDR1 SEHNR and CDR2 FQNEAQ (reference sequence). The CDR3 covers 15 residues. Trimming pared 5 bases from V and 7 bases from J, leaving 17 bases between. CDR3 DNA: TGTGCCAGCAGCCCCCGGACCCCGAGCGGTGAAAAACTGTTTTTT. Residues: CASSPRTPSGEKLFF.

The chain combines TRBV5-1 with TRBJ2-7; TRBD1 matches at 8 bases. With V trimmed by 3 bases and J by 1 base, 6 bases remained unmatched. The CDR3 covers 15 residues. Germline CDR1 SGHRS, CDR2 YFSETQ. CDR3 amino acids: CASSSTGTGSYEQYF. DNA for the CDR3: TGCGCCAGCAGCTCTACCGGGACAGGTTCCTACGAGCAGTACTTC. Drawing the rest from reference TRBV5-1 and TRBJ2-7, the complete variable domain is KAGVTQTPRYLIKTRGQQVTLSCSPISGHRSVSWYQQTPGQGLQFLFEYFSETQRNKGNFPGRFSGRQFSNSRSEMNVSTLELGDSALYLCASSSTGTGSYEQYFGPGTRLTVT.

This sequence joins TRBV19 and TRBJ1-1; the D gene is possibly TRBD1 (5 bases). The germline V gene encodes CDR1 LNHDA and CDR2 SQIVND (reference sequence). The CDR3 has 14 residues. V lost 6 bases to trimming and J lost 2 bases, with 13 bases between them. The CDR3 is CASRVQGSNTEAFF. The CDR3 DNA is TGTGCCAGTAGGGTCCAGGGTTCCAACACTGAAGCTTTCTTT.

As DNA, the CDR3 is TGTGCCAGCAGCCAATCGGGGTACGCTCGATACGAGCAGTACTTC. Its translation is CASSQSGYARYEQYF. The V gene is TRBV3-1 (or the pseudogene TRBV3-2), the J gene TRBJ2-7, with D maybe TRBD2 (5 bases). This CDR3 comprises 15 residues. CDR1 and CDR2 (germline): LGHDT, YNNKEL (reference sequence). V lost 2 bases and J 4 bases, leaving 15 bases between the germline ends.

The chain joins TRBV28 to TRBJ2-1, with D possibly matching TRBD2 (6 bases). This CDR3 comprises 12 residues. CDR1 is MDHEN, CDR2 SYDVKM, per germline. Trimming shortened V by 5 bases and J by 10 bases, and 12 bases separated the two germline ends. The CDR3 loop reads CASSHPGLEQFF. The CDR3 DNA is TGTGCCAGCAGTCATCCGGGACTGGAGCAGTTCTTC.

This chain links TRBV2 with TRBJ2-2; D not resolved. Germline V gene lookup returns CDR1 SNHLY and CDR2 FYNNEI. V shed 6 bases and J shed 5 bases, with 13 bases lying between them. The CDR3 loop spans 14 amino acids. As DNA, the CDR3 is TGTGCCAGCAGGGCCATTCTAGGAACCGGGGAGCTGTTTTTT. Protein product: CASRAILGTGELFF. Together with reference TRBV2 and TRBJ2-2, the CDR3 gives the full variable domain: EPEVTQTPSHQVTQMGQEVILRCVPISNHLYFYWYRQILGQKVEFLVSFYNNEISEKSEIFDDQFSVERPDGSNFTLKIRSTKLEDSAMYFCASRAILGTGELFFGEGSRLTVL.

The chain uses TRBV4-2 and TRBJ1-2; TRBD1 matches at 7 bases. Germline V gene sequence: CDR1 LGHNA, CDR2 YNFKEQ. The CDR3 is made up of 14 amino acids. Germline trimming cut 6 bases from V and 5 bases from J; bases unmatched to any gene: 9. DNA for the CDR3: TGTGCCAGCAGTTGGGGACAGACGAATTATGGCTACACCTTC. Protein: CASSWGQTNYGYTF.

The chain combines TRBV7-9 with TRBJ1-2; possibly TRBD1 for D (6 bases). The CDR3 sequence is 17 residues long. The V end lost 1 base, the J end lost 4 bases, and 19 bases lay between the germline ends. The germline CDR1 and CDR2 sequences are SEHNR and FQNEAQ (reference sequence). CDR3 nucleotide sequence: TGTGCCAGCAGCTTAGACGTTGGACCGGGGGGCGTCTATGGCTACACCTTC. It yields the protein CASSLDVGPGGVYGYTF. The full variable domain, completed using reference TRBV7-9 and TRBJ1-2, is DTGVSQNPRHKITKRGQNVTFRCDPISEHNRLYWYRQTLGQGPEFLTYFQNEAQLEKSRLLSDRFSAERPKGSFSTLEIQRTEQGDSAMYLCASSLDVGPGGVYGYTFGSGTRLTVV.

The chain uses TRBV30 and TRBJ2-1, with 9 bases lining up with TRBD2. Germline V gives CDR1 GTSNPN, CDR2 SVGIG (reference sequence). V lost 0 bases to trimming and J lost 7 bases; unmatched junction nucleotides: 4. The CDR3 is 14 residues long. CDR3 nucleotides: TGTGCCTGGAGTGTCTCGACTAGCGGTAATGAGCAGTTCTTC. Protein sequence: CAWSVSTSGNEQFF.

The chain carries TRBV7-6 and TRBJ1-3; 11 bases are a match to TRBD1. The CDR3 has 17 residues. J gave up 2 bases and V 0 bases, and 3 bases lay outside the gene matches. Germline V gene sequence: CDR1 SGHVS, CDR2 FNYEAQ. DNA of the CDR3: TGTGCCAGCAGCTTAGCGGGACAGGGGGGCCCTGGAAACACCATATATTTT. This codes for CASSLAGQGGPGNTIYF.

This chain connects TRBV27 to TRBJ2-7; D remains unclear. Deletions cut 4 bases from V and 3 bases from J, with 10 bases between. Germline V gene data show CDR1 as MNHEY and CDR2 as SMNVEV (reference sequence). The CDR3 loop spans 13 amino acids. This chain's CDR3 is CASSSQNNYEQYF. The CDR3 nucleotides are TGTGCCAGCAGTTCTCAAAACAACTACGAGCAGTACTTC.

The DNA for the CDR3 is TGTGCCAGCAGCCGAGGCAGGGGACAGGGCCCCCGCACTGAAGCTTTCTTT. This codes for CASSRGRGQGPRTEAFF. This rearrangement joins TRBV11-2 to TRBJ1-1; 9 nucleotides line up with TRBD1. The CDR3 has 17 residues. Losses at the gene ends were 5 bases for V and 4 bases for J; bases not matched to a gene: 14. Germline CDR1 SGHAT, CDR2 FQNNGV.

This chain joins TRBV2 and TRBJ1-5, with unresolved D. With 3 bases removed from V and 4 bases from J, the gap between germline ends came to 7 bases. Germline V CDR1 and CDR2: SNHLY, FYNNEI. CDR3 length: 13 residues. Here the CDR3 DNA reads TGTGCCAGCAGTGATTCGGTGAATCAGCCCCAGCATTTT. Its translation: CASSDSVNQPQHF.

The chain employs TRBV6-5 and TRBJ1-6; D not resolved. Germline V gene sequence: CDR1 MNHEY, CDR2 SVGAGI. This CDR3 contains 16 residues. The ends were cut back, 0 bases at V and 0 bases at J, with 6 bases in the middle. The CDR3 DNA follows: TGTGCCAGCAGTTACTCTAGGAGCTCCTATAATTCACCCCTCCACTTT. This codes for CASSYSRSSYNSPLHF.